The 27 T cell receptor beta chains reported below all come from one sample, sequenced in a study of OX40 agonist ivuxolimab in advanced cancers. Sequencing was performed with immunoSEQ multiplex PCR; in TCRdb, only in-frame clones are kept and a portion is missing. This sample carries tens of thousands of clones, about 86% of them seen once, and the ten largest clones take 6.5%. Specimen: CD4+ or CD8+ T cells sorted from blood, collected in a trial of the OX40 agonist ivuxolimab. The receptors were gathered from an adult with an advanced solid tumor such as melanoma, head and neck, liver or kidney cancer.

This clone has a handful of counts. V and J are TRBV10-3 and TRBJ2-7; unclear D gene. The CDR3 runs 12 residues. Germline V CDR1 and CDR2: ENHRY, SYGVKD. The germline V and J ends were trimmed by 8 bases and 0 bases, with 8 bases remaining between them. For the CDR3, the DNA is TGTGCCATCTCAGTCGGCTCCTACGAGCAGTACTTC. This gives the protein CAISVGSYEQYF.

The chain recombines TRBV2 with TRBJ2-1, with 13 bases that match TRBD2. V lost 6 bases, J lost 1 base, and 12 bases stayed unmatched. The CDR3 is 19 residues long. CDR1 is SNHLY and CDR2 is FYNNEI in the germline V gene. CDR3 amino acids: CASSAPGTSGVRSYNEQFF. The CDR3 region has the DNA TGTGCCAGCAGCGCACCGGGGACTAGCGGGGTGAGATCCTACAATGAGCAGTTCTTC.

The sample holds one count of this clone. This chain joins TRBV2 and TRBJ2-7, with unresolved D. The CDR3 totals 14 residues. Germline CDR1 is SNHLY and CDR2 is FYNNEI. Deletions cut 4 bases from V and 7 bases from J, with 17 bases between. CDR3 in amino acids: CASSANLEGAEQYF. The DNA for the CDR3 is TGTGCCAGCAGTGCGAATTTAGAAGGAGCGGAGCAGTACTTC. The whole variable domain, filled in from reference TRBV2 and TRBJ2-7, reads EPEVTQTPSHQVTQMGQEVILRCVPISNHLYFYWYRQILGQKVEFLVSFYNNEISEKSEIFDDQFSVERPDGSNFTLKIRSTKLEDSAMYFCASSANLEGAEQYFGPGTRLTVT.

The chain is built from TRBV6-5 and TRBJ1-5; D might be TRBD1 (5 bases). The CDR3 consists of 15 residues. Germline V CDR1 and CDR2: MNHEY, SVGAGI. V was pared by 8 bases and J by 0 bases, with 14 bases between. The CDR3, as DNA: TGTGCCAGCCGGGTGGGAGGGACTAGCAATCAGCCCCAGCATTTT. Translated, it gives CASRVGGTSNQPQHF.

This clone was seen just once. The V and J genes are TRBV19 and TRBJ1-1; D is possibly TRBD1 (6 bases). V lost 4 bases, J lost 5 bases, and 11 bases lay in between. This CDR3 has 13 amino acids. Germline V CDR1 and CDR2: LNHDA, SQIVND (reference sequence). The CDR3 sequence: CASSSRGRTEAFF. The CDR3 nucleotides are TGTGCCAGTAGTAGCAGGGGCCGGACTGAAGCTTTCTTT.

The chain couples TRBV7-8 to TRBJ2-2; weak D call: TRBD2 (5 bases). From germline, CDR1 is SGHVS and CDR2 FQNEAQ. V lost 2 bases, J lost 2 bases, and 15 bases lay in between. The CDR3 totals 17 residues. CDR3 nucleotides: TGTGCCAGCAGCTTAATACCGGACTGGGAAAACACCGGGGAGCTGTTTTTT. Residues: CASSLIPDWENTGELFF.

CDR3 sequence reads: CASSLDLGRTNTEAFF. DNA for the CDR3: TGCGCCAGCAGCTTGGATTTGGGTAGGACGAACACTGAAGCTTTCTTT. The V and J genes are TRBV5-1 and TRBJ1-1; D uncertain. The CDR3 length is 16 residues. Germline V gene sequence: CDR1 SGHRS, CDR2 YFSETQ. V was shortened by 0 bases and J by 1 base, with 13 bases between the two germline ends. The full variable domain, rest sourced from reference TRBV5-1 and TRBJ1-1, is KAGVTQTPRYLIKTRGQQVTLSCSPISGHRSVSWYQQTPGQGLQFLFEYFSETQRNKGNFPGRFSGRQFSNSRSEMNVSTLELGDSALYLCASSLDLGRTNTEAFFGQGTRLTVV.

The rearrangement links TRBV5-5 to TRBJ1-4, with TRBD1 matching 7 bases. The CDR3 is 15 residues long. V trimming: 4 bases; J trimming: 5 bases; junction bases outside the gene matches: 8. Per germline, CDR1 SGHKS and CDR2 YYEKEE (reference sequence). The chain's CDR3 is CASSIKTGKNEKLFF. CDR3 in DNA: TGTGCCAGCAGCATAAAGACAGGGAAGAATGAAAAACTGTTTTTT.

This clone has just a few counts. CDR3: CSATQDLSGYTF. DNA of the CDR3: TGCAGCGCAACTCAGGACCTGTCTGGCTACACCTTC. The chain has TRBV29-1 and TRBJ1-2; D is unclear. The CDR3 is 12 amino acids. Germline V gene sequence: CDR1 SQVTM, CDR2 ANQGSEA. V was clipped by 7 bases and J by 7 bases, with 16 bases between them.

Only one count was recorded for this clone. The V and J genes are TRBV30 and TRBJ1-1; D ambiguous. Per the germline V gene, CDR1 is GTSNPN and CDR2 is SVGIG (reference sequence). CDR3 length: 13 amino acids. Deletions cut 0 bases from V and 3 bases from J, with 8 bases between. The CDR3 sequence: CAWSVVRDTEAFF. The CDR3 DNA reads TGTGCCTGGAGTGTGGTCAGAGACACTGAAGCTTTCTTT.

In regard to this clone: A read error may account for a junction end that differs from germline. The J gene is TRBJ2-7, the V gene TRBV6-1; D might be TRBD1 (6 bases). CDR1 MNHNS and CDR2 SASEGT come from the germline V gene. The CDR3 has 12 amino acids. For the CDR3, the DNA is TGTGCCAGCAGTGATCGGACTGTAAGGGGGAACTTC. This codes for CASSDRTVRGNF.

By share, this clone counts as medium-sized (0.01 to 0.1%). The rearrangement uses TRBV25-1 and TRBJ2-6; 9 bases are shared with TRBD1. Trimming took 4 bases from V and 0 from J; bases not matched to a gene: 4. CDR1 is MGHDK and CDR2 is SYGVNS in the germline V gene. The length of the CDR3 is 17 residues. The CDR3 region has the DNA TGTGCCAGCAGTGGGACAGGGGTTATCTCTGGGGCCAACGTCCTGACTTTC. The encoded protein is CASSGTGVISGANVLTF.

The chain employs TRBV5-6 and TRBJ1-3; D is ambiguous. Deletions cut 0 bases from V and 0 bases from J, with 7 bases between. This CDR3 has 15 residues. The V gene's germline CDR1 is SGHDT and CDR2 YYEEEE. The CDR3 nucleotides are TGTGCCAGCAGCTTGGTGGCAGCCTCTGGAAACACCATATATTTT. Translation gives CASSLVAASGNTIYF.

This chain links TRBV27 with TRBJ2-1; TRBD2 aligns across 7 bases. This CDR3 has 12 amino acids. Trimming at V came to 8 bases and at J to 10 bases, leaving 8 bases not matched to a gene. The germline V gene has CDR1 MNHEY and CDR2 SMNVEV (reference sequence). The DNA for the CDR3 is TGTGCCAGCTCCCTGGGAGGGTGGGAGCAGTTCTTC. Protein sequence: CASSLGGWEQFF.

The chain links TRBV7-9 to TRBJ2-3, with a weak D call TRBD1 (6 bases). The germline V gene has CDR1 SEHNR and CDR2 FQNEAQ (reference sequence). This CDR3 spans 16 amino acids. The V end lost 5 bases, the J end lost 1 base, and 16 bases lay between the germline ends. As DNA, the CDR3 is TGTGCCAGCAGCCCCGCCAGGGACACCCGCACAGATACGCAGTATTTT. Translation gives CASSPARDTRTDTQYF. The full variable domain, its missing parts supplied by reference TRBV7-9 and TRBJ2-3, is DTGVSQNPRHKITKRGQNVTFRCDPISEHNRLYWYRQTLGQGPEFLTYFQNEAQLEKSRLLSDRFSAERPKGSFSTLEIQRTEQGDSAMYLCASSPARDTRTDTQYFGPGTRLTVL.

CDR3 amino acids: CASSIETGGGQGTQHF. CDR3 bases: TGTGCCAGTAGTATAGAGACAGGGGGGGGTCAAGGGACCCAGCATTTT. V is TRBV19 and J is TRBJ1-5; the match to TRBD1 covers 9 bases. V shed 0 bases and J 11 bases; nucleotides not matched to a gene: 11. This CDR3 has 16 amino acids. The germline gives CDR1 LNHDA, CDR2 SQIVND (reference sequence).

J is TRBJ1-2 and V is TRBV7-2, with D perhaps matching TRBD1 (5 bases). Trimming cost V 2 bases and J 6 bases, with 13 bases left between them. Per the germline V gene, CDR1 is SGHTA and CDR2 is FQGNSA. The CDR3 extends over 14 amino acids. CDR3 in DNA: TGTGCCAGCAGCTTAATGACGGGGCAGAATGGCTACACCTTC. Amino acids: CASSLMTGQNGYTF.

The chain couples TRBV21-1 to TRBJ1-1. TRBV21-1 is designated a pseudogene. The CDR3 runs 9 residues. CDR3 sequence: CAPPLLAFF. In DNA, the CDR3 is TGTGCCCCCCCCCTGCTGGCTTTCTTT.

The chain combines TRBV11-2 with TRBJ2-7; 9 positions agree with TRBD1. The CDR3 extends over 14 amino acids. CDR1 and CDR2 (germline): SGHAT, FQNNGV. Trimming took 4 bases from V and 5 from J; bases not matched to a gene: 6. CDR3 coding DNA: TGTGCCAGCAGCTCCTCCGGGACAGGGCACGAGCAGTACTTC. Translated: CASSSSGTGHEQYF.

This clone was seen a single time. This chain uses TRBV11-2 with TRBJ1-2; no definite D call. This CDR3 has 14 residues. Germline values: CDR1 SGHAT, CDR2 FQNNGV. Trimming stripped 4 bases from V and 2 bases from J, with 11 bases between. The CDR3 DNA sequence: TGTGCCAGCAGCTCGTCACGGCCAAACTATGGCTACACCTTC. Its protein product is CASSSSRPNYGYTF.

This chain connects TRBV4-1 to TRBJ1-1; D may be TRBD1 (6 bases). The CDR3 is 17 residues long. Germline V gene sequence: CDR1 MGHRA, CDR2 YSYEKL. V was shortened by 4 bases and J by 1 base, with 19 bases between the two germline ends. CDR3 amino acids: CASSLTGRGAPNTEAFF. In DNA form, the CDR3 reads TGCGCCAGCAGCCTCACCGGCCGGGGGGCCCCGAACACTGAAGCTTTCTTT.

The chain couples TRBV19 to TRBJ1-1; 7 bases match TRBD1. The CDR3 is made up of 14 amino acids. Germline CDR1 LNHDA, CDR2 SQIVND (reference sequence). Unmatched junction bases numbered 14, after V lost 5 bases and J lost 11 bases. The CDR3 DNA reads TGTGCCAGTAGTTTCTCCCCAGACAGGGTCGAGGCTTTCTTT. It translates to CASSFSPDRVEAFF.

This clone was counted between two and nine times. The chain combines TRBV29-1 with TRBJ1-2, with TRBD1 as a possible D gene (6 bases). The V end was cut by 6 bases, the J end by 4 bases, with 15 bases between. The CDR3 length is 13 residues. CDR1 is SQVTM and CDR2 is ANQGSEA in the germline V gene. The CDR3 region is CSVPGQILYGYTF. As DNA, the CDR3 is TGCAGCGTCCCAGGACAGATCCTCTATGGCTACACCTTC.

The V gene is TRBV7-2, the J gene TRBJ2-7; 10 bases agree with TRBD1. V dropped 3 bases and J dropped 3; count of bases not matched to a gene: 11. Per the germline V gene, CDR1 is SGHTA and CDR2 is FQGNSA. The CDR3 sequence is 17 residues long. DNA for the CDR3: TGTGCCAGCAGCTTGGGGGCTCCCGGGACAGGGGACTACGAGCAGTACTTC. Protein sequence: CASSLGAPGTGDYEQYF.

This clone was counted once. The CDR3 region is CASSSPSAGANVLTF. Here the CDR3 DNA reads TGTGCCAGCAGTTCCCCGAGTGCTGGGGCCAACGTCCTGACTTTC. The J gene is TRBJ2-6, the V gene TRBV6-5; D uncertain. This CDR3 has 15 residues. The germline CDR1 and CDR2 sequences are MNHEY and SVGAGI. The germline V and J ends were trimmed by 4 bases and 2 bases, with 9 bases remaining between them.

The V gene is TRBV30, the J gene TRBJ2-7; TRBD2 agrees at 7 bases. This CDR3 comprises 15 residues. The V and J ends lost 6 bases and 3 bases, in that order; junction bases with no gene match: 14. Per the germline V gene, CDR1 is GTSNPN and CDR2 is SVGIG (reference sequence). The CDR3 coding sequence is TGTGCCTGCCTAATCCTGGGGGGGAACGACTACGAGCAGTACTTC. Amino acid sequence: CACLILGGNDYEQYF.

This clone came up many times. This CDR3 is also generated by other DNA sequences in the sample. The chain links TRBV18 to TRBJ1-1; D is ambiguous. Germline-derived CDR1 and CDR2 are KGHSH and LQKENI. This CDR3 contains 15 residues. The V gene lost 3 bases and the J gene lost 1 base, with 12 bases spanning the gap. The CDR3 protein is CASSPAERGNTEAFF. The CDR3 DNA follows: TGTGCCAGCTCACCTGCGGAACGAGGGAACACTGAAGCTTTCTTT.